This passage covers 16 T cell receptor beta chains from one sample sequenced in a study of cytomegalovirus exposure and HLA in healthy donors. The assay was immunoSEQ multiplex PCR, and TCRdb's table has in-frame clones only and misses some. This sample has about 98,000 clones, with around 90% found just once. Material: PBMCs. The receptors were gathered from a woman aged 25 to 39 in good health and CMV-seronegative.

The chain has TRBV25-1 and TRBJ1-1; possibly TRBD1 for D (6 bases). This CDR3 region has 17 residues. Trimming left V 2 bases short and J 6 bases short, with 22 bases between. CDR1 and CDR2 from the germline V gene are MGHDK and SYGVNS. The CDR3 region has the DNA TGTGCCAGCAGTGAAACCTCAGAGATCAGGGGTCGAGCTGAAGCTTTCTTT. Amino acid sequence: CASSETSEIRGRAEAFF.

The gene calls are TRBV6-5 and TRBJ2-1, with TRBD1 matching 8 bases. There are 12 residues in the CDR3. CDR1 is MNHEY and CDR2 is SVGAGI in the germline V gene. V lost 6 bases to trimming and J lost 9 bases; unmatched junction nucleotides: 4. For the CDR3, the DNA is TGTGCCAGCAGCTTGGACAGGGCTGAGCAGTTCTTC. As protein: CASSLDRAEQFF.

In this sample, this clone turned up once. The chain recombines TRBV27 with TRBJ2-5; D possibly corresponds to TRBD1 (5 bases). CDR1 and CDR2 (germline): MNHEY, SMNVEV (reference sequence). The germline V and J ends were trimmed by 2 bases and 2 bases, with 9 bases remaining between them. This CDR3 has 14 residues. CDR3 sequence reads: CASSLAGIQETQYF. The CDR3 nucleotides are TGTGCCAGCAGTTTAGCAGGGATTCAAGAGACCCAGTACTTC.

The rearrangement links TRBV7-3 to TRBJ2-3; 8 bases align to TRBD2. With V trimmed by 6 bases and J by 0 bases, 5 bases remained unmatched. Germline loops: CDR1 SGHTA, CDR2 FQGTGA. The CDR3 is made up of 15 amino acids. CDR3 loop: CASRRSGASTDTQYF. Written as DNA, the CDR3 is TGTGCCAGCAGACGTAGCGGGGCTAGCACAGATACGCAGTATTTT. The variable domain in full, completed from reference TRBV7-3 and TRBJ2-3, reads GAGVSQTPSNKVTEKGKYVELRCDPISGHTALYWYRQSLGQGPEFLIYFQGTGAADDSGLPNDRFFAVRPEGSVSTLKIQRTERGDSAVYLCASRRSGASTDTQYFGPGTRLTVL.

This rearrangement joins TRBV9 to TRBJ2-3; TRBD2 aligns across 11 bases. Germline CDR1 is SGDLS and CDR2 is YYNGEE. J lost 4 bases, V lost 4 bases, and 5 bases had no gene match. This CDR3 contains 15 residues. Written as DNA, the CDR3 is TGTGCCAGCAGCTTTAGCGGGAGGGCTTCAGATACGCAGTATTTT. It is translated as CASSFSGRASDTQYF.

The chain joins TRBV7-8 to TRBJ2-7; TRBD2 aligns across 7 bases. Trimming cost V 4 bases and J 0 bases; bases outside gene matches: 9. Looked up from germline, CDR1 is SGHVS and CDR2 is FQNEAQ. The CDR3 loop spans 16 amino acids. CDR3 in DNA: TGTGCCAGCAGCTCCCTCACCGGCGGGGGCTCCTACGAGCAGTACTTC. It yields the protein CASSSLTGGGSYEQYF.

V usage is TRBV18 and J usage is TRBJ1-2, with D maybe TRBD1 (6 bases). The V gene lost 3 bases and the J gene lost 2 bases, with 16 bases spanning the gap. Germline V gene sequence: CDR1 KGHSH, CDR2 LQKENI. CDR3 length: 16 residues. The CDR3 bases are TGTGCCAGCTCACCCGACCGTAGGGGGTTGAACTATGGCTACACCTTC. It yields the protein CASSPDRRGLNYGYTF.

V gene TRBV5-1 combines with J gene TRBJ1-2, with D hard to call. CDR3 size: 16 residues. The germline V gene has CDR1 SGHRS and CDR2 YFSETQ. The V end was cut by 0 bases, the J end by 4 bases, with 16 bases between. The CDR3 loop is CASSLDSSRNPYGYTF. CDR3 nucleotides: TGCGCCAGCAGCTTGGATTCGTCGCGAAACCCCTATGGCTACACCTTC.

V and J are TRBV10-3 and TRBJ2-1; weak D call: TRBD2 (6 bases). V gave up 4 bases and J gave up 8 bases, with 18 bases separating them. Germline V gene data show CDR1 as ENHRY and CDR2 as SYGVKD. The CDR3 consists of 15 residues. Written as DNA, the CDR3 is TGTGCCATCAGTGCGGGAGAGACCGTCGGCCATGAGCAGTTCTTC. Protein: CAISAGETVGHEQFF.

The chain is built from TRBV5-1 and TRBJ2-5; perhaps TRBD1 as D (5 bases). Trimming took 4 bases from V and 3 from J, leaving 10 bases between them. This CDR3 has 13 residues. Germline values: CDR1 SGHRS, CDR2 YFSETQ. The CDR3 spells CASSRATEETQYF. Written as DNA, the CDR3 is TGCGCCAGCAGCCGAGCGACAGAAGAGACCCAGTACTTC.

V is TRBV4-3 and J is TRBJ2-1; a weak D match, TRBD2 (6 bases). The V end lost 0 bases, the J end lost 7 bases, and 22 bases lay between the germline ends. The CDR3 is 18 amino acids. Germline V lookup: CDR1 LGHNA, CDR2 YSLEER. DNA of the CDR3: TGCGCCAGCAGCCAAGACATTACCCCGGGAGAGGGGAAGAATGAGCAGTTCTTC. Translation: CASSQDITPGEGKNEQFF.

The V gene is TRBV5-1, the J gene TRBJ2-6; no clear D. The CDR3 consists of 15 residues. The germline V and J ends were trimmed by 3 bases and 0 bases, with 7 bases remaining between them. Per germline, CDR1 SGHRS and CDR2 YFSETQ. The CDR3 loop reads CASSYYISGANVLTF. The DNA of the CDR3 is TGCGCCAGCAGCTATTACATCTCTGGGGCCAACGTCCTGACTTTC.

Of note for this clone: Because it lacks the conserved phenylalanine or tryptophan at the end, this CDR3 is likely a read error. Because the CDR3's place on the DNA is in doubt, the DNA is left out and the CDR3 is given as listed by TCRdb. V and J are TRBV29-1 and TRBJ2-7; TRBD2 reflects the table's D call only, with no check against the DNA. The CDR3 spans 8 residues, counting both ends. Germline CDR1 SQVTM, CDR2 ANQGSEA. The chain's CDR3 is CSVGLSWI.

The chain is built from TRBV28 and TRBJ1-1, with 7 bases identical to TRBD1. From germline, CDR1 is MDHEN and CDR2 SYDVKM. This CDR3 is 12 amino acids long. The CDR3 nucleotides read TGTGTGTTGACAGGGACAAACACTGAAGCTTTCTTT. Residues: CVLTGTNTEAFF.

The chain is built from TRBV7-2 and TRBJ1-1; the match to TRBD1 covers 7 bases. This CDR3 contains 16 residues. The V gene's germline CDR1 is SGHTA and CDR2 FQGNSA. V was clipped by 3 bases and J by 3 bases; unmatched bases: 10. The CDR3 DNA reads as TGTGCCAGCAGCTTGGGGGTAGACAGGGCGGACACTGAAGCTTTCTTT. Amino acid sequence: CASSLGVDRADTEAFF.

The chain uses TRBV9 and TRBJ2-2, with a tentative D call TRBD2 (6 bases). CDR3 size: 15 residues. Germline V gene lookup returns CDR1 SGDLS and CDR2 YYNGEE. The ends were cut back, 4 bases at V and 5 bases at J, with 15 bases in the middle. In DNA, the CDR3 is TGTGCCAGCAGCAGAGGGAGTGGGGGGACCGGGGAGCTGTTTTTT. Protein product: CASSRGSGGTGELFF.